This entry lists 22 T cell receptor beta chains sequenced from one sample in a study of shared clonotypes between healthy human individuals. Some clones are missing from TCRdb's copy, which holds only in-frame ones; the method was immunoSEQ multiplex PCR. The table has about 2,200,000 clones, roughly 91% seen once. In the naive CD8 group, cells lacked CD45RO and were positively selected for CCR7, so terminally differentiated effector memory CD45RA+ cells were left out. The material sequenced was naive CD8+ T cells from PBMCs. These receptors all stem from a man aged 18 to 35 in good health. Some clones in this sample may be carry-over from other donors' samples.

This clone has just one count. The rearrangement joins TRBV5-4 to TRBJ2-3, with a weak D call TRBD1 (6 bases). The V gene lost 4 bases and the J gene lost 5 bases, with 17 bases spanning the gap. This CDR3 spans 15 amino acids. Germline V gene lookup returns CDR1 SGHNT and CDR2 YYREEE (reference sequence). CDR3 DNA sequence: TGTGCCAGCAGCCACTTAGCCCCAGGGGTAGATACGCAGTATTTT. It yields the protein CASSHLAPGVDTQYF.

CDR3 nucleotide sequence: TGTGCCAGCAGTGACAGGCCCGACGAGCAGTACTTC. Protein product: CASSDRPDEQYF. The J gene is TRBJ2-7, the V gene TRBV2; D gene ambiguous. V lost 3 bases to trimming and J lost 5 bases, with 8 bases between them. The CDR3 has 12 amino acids. Germline V gene data show CDR1 as SNHLY and CDR2 as FYNNEI. The variable domain in full, with the rest retrieved from reference TRBV2 and TRBJ2-7, is EPEVTQTPSHQVTQMGQEVILRCVPISNHLYFYWYRQILGQKVEFLVSFYNNEISEKSEIFDDQFSVERPDGSNFTLKIRSTKLEDSAMYFCASSDRPDEQYFGPGTRLTVT.

The V and J genes are TRBV10-3 and TRBJ2-7, with 7 bases identical to TRBD1. Per germline, CDR1 ENHRY and CDR2 SYGVKD. This CDR3 spans 16 amino acids. J lost 5 bases, V lost 0 bases, and 10 bases had no gene match. The CDR3 DNA is TGTGCCATCAGTGAGTCTGGGACAGAGGCCCTTAACGAGCAGTACTTC. It yields the protein CAISESGTEALNEQYF.

Note on this clone: The sample carries other DNA sequences with the same CDR3. CDR3 in amino acids: CASSQGASGNTIYF. CDR3 DNA: TGCGCCAGCAGCCAAGGAGCCTCTGGAAACACCATATATTTT. The rearrangement joins TRBV4-1 to TRBJ1-3; D is uncertain. V was cut by 1 base and J by 0 bases, with 4 bases left in between. The length of the CDR3 is 14 residues. Germline-derived CDR1 and CDR2 are MGHRA and YSYEKL.

V is TRBV28 and J is TRBJ2-7, with D possibly being TRBD2 (6 bases). This CDR3 has 15 residues. V lost 8 bases and J lost 4, with 21 bases in between. Germline CDR1 reads MDHEN; CDR2 reads SYDVKM. The chain's CDR3 is CASSPSGDAWYEQYF. In nucleotides, the CDR3 is TGTGCCAGCTCCCCCTCGGGGGACGCGTGGTACGAGCAGTACTTC.

This chain's CDR3 is CASSLRYGAQETQYF. The DNA for the CDR3 is TGTGCCAGCAGTTTACGCTACGGAGCACAAGAGACCCAGTACTTC. The chain is built from TRBV6-6 and TRBJ2-5; D ambiguous. Germline V CDR1 and CDR2: MNHNY, SVGAGI (reference sequence). This CDR3 has 15 amino acids. Trimming took 4 bases from V and 2 from J, leaving 14 bases between them.

Points on this clone: Other DNA sequences in this sample translate to the same CDR3. The chain recombines TRBV9 with TRBJ1-5, with a possible D match to TRBD1 (5 bases). The V and J ends lost 0 bases and 5 bases respectively, with 9 bases between them. Germline V CDR1 and CDR2: SGDLS, YYNGEE. The CDR3 runs 14 residues. CDR3 DNA sequence: TGTGCCAGCAGCGTAGGAGTCAGGGATCAGCCCCAGCATTTT. This translates into CASSVGVRDQPQHF.

The chain joins TRBV9 to TRBJ2-7; 7 bases line up with TRBD1. The germline gives CDR1 SGDLS, CDR2 YYNGEE. The CDR3 is made up of 15 amino acids. V lost 4 bases, J lost 2 bases, and 9 bases stayed unmatched. CDR3 sequence reads: CASSPEGAATYEQYF. The CDR3 nucleotides are TGTGCCAGCAGCCCCGAGGGGGCGGCGACCTACGAGCAGTACTTC.

The chain combines TRBV6-1 with TRBJ2-1; possible D gene TRBD2, 6 bases. The CDR3 is 13 residues long. The ends were cut back, 8 bases at V and 9 bases at J, with 17 bases in the middle. Germline CDR1 is MNHNS and CDR2 is SASEGT. CDR3 protein: CASGVLGSGEQFF. The CDR3 coding sequence is TGTGCCAGCGGGGTGCTGGGTAGCGGTGAGCAGTTCTTC.

With respect to this clone: This same CDR3 is encoded by further DNA sequences in the sample. V gene TRBV19 combines with J gene TRBJ1-5; perhaps TRBD1 as D (5 bases). The CDR3 contains 13 residues. Trimming cost V 6 bases and J 2 bases, with 8 bases left between them. Germline-derived CDR1 and CDR2 are LNHDA and SQIVND (reference sequence). CDR3 in amino acids: CASSTGGNQPQHF. The CDR3 DNA sequence: TGTGCCAGTAGCACAGGAGGCAATCAGCCCCAGCATTTT.

The sample holds one count of this clone. This CDR3 reads CASTYAGGETQYF. As DNA, the CDR3 is TGTGCCAGCACGTACGCCGGTGGAGAGACCCAGTACTTC. This chain joins TRBV25-1 and TRBJ2-5, with no clear D. Germline CDR1 reads MGHDK; CDR2 reads SYGVNS. The CDR3 extends over 13 amino acids. Trimming took 7 bases from V and 4 from J, leaving 13 bases between them.

The chain uses TRBV30 and TRBJ1-4; TRBD1 aligns across 8 bases. The germline V gene encodes CDR1 GTSNPN and CDR2 SVGIG (reference sequence). The CDR3 sequence is 14 residues long. The ends lost 8 bases at V and 3 bases at J; junction bases unmatched: 8. Here the CDR3 reads CAGSQGASNEKLFF. The CDR3 DNA reads as TGTGCCGGATCCCAGGGGGCGTCTAATGAAAAACTGTTTTTT.

The DNA for the CDR3 is TGTGCCAGCAGCTTAGGTGGGGGGTACTATGGCTACACCTTC. Its translation: CASSLGGGYYGYTF. The chain is built from TRBV7-9 and TRBJ1-2; a possible D gene is TRBD1 (5 bases). The germline CDR1 and CDR2 sequences are SEHNR and FQNEAQ (reference sequence). Trimming removed 1 base from V and 3 bases from J, with 9 bases in between. The CDR3 runs 14 residues.

The chain employs TRBV4-3 and TRBJ2-1, with 15 bases lining up with TRBD2. Germline trimming cut 1 base from V and 3 bases from J; bases unmatched to any gene: 10. Germline CDR1 and CDR2: LGHNA and YSLEER. The CDR3 contains 20 residues. The CDR3 region has the DNA TGCGCCAGCAGCCAAGCCTCCGGGACTAGCGGGAGGTCAATCTACAATGAGCAGTTCTTC. Translating gives CASSQASGTSGRSIYNEQFF.

The CDR3 region is CASREDRAYEQYF. CDR3 nucleotide sequence: TGTGCCAGCAGGGAAGACAGGGCGTACGAGCAGTACTTC. The chain has TRBV6-5 and TRBJ2-7; 7 bases match TRBD1. The J segment lost 4 bases and the V segment lost 6 bases, leaving 6 bases of the junction unmatched. The CDR3 spans 13 residues. Germline V gene data show CDR1 as MNHEY and CDR2 as SVGAGI.

The rearrangement uses TRBV6-6 and TRBJ1-5, with D uncertain. V lost 7 bases and J 0 bases, leaving 7 bases between the germline ends. Germline CDR1 reads MNHNY; CDR2 reads SVGAGI (reference sequence). This CDR3 region has 13 residues. The CDR3 DNA reads TGTGCCAGCAAAGGGATTAGCAATCAGCCCCAGCATTTT. It is translated as CASKGISNQPQHF.

About this clone: This same CDR3 is encoded by further DNA sequences in the sample. The chain employs TRBV5-1 and TRBJ2-1, with D perhaps TRBD2 (6 bases). Between the trimmed V and J ends, which lost 2 bases and 8 bases, there was a span of 11 bases. Germline loops: CDR1 SGHRS, CDR2 YFSETQ. The CDR3 runs to 13 residues. In DNA, the CDR3 is TGCGCCAGCAGCTTATCGGGAGCCGATGAGCAGTTCTTC. The encoded protein is CASSLSGADEQFF.

J is TRBJ2-5 and V is TRBV15, with 7 bases lining up with TRBD2. The germline V gene has CDR1 LNHNV and CDR2 YYDKDF (reference sequence). The V and J ends lost 0 bases and 3 bases, in that order; junction bases with no gene match: 4. This CDR3 region has 15 residues. The CDR3, as DNA: TGTGCCACCAGCAGAGATAGTGGGGGGGAAGAGACCCAGTACTTC. Translation gives CATSRDSGGEETQYF.

This sequence joins TRBV7-8 and TRBJ2-1; D uncertain. The CDR3 length is 15 residues. CDR1 and CDR2 from the germline V gene are SGHVS and FQNEAQ. Trimming stripped 5 bases from V and 5 bases from J, with 16 bases between. For the CDR3, the DNA is TGTGCCAGCAGCGGAAGCCGGGTTGGGAACAATGAGCAGTTCTTC. Translation: CASSGSRVGNNEQFF.

Worth noting for this clone: The sample holds other DNA sequences that translate to the same CDR3. The chain carries TRBV9 and TRBJ2-1, with 7 bases fitting TRBD2. CDR3 length equals 15 residues. V lost 3 bases to trimming and J lost 2 bases; unmatched junction nucleotides: 5. Germline loops: CDR1 SGDLS, CDR2 YYNGEE. The CDR3 is CASSASGTPYNEQFF. The CDR3 coding sequence is TGTGCCAGCAGCGCCAGCGGGACGCCCTACAATGAGCAGTTCTTC.

The rearrangement uses TRBV6-5 and TRBJ1-2, with a possible D match to TRBD1 (5 bases). V lost 2 bases and J lost 5, with 15 bases in between. Germline CDR1 and CDR2: MNHEY and SVGAGI. CDR3 length: 15 amino acids. The CDR3 bases are TGTGCCAGCAGTTACCTTGGGTCAGGGATTTATGGCTACACCTTC. Translation: CASSYLGSGIYGYTF.

This chain joins TRBV6-5 and TRBJ2-7; possibly TRBD2 for D (6 bases). The V end lost 6 bases, the J end lost 5 bases, and 14 bases lay between the germline ends. The germline V gene has CDR1 MNHEY and CDR2 SVGAGI. The CDR3 is made up of 13 amino acids. Here the CDR3 DNA reads TGTGCCAGCAGCCGAGGTAGGAGGGACGAGCAGTACTTC. Its translation is CASSRGRRDEQYF.